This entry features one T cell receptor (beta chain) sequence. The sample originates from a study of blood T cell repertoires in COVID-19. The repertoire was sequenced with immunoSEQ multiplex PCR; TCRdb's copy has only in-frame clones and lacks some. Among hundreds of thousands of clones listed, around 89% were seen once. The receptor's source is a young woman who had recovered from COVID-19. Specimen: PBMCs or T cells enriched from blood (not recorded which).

CDR3 amino acids: CATSDSRREGETQYF. The CDR3, as DNA: TGTGCCACCAGTGATTCGCGGCGGGAAGGAGAGACCCAGTACTTC. This chain links TRBV24-1 with TRBJ2-5, with a tentative D call TRBD2 (6 bases). Trimming removed 2 bases from V and 4 bases from J, with 13 bases in between. Germline V gives CDR1 KGHDR, CDR2 SFDVKD. This CDR3 is 15 amino acids long.